This TCR beta chain was sequenced in a study of vaccination effects on CD4 cells after COVID-19. Study summary: Two-dose vaccination with either BNT162b2 or mRNA-1273 was given to the participants. Findings of the study overall: At late timepoints after vaccination, vaccine- and infection-induced clones shrank markedly. From healthy vaccinees, only 1 of 255 vaccine-induced clones also reacted to common cold coronaviruses.

CDR3 size: 18 residues. Germline V gene data show CDR1 as MGHRA and CDR2 as YSYEKL. V shed 1 base, J shed 0 bases, and the junction held 6 bases outside the gene matches. As to this clone: Its antigen is not identified.

Peptide-pool stimulation followed by sequencing identified expanded antigen-specific CD4+ clonotypes in the ViraFEST assay. Following culture for approximately ten days, CD4+ T cells were isolated. Nobody among the vaccine recipients had prior SARS-CoV-2 infection (nucleocapsid antibodies were negative). They grew some 2 million PBMC in each well, adding about 10 IU/ml IL-2 and roughly 9.3 ug/ml peptides. Clones were sequenced by immunoSEQ multiplex PCR, and TCRdb holds only the in-frame ones, with some missing. The data hold 65,000 or so clones, with around 69% observed a single time. The rearrangement joins TRBV4-1 to TRBJ2-3; 11 bases are shared with TRBD2. Material: CD4+ T cells from PBMCs cultured with HCoV-NL63 spike peptides, obtained before COVID-19 vaccination. This clonotype was obtained from a human donor who received a COVID-19 vaccine. CDR3 DNA: TGCGCCAGCAGCCAAGGACCGACTAGCGGGGTTAGCACAGATACGCAGTATTTT. Amino acid sequence: CASSQGPTSGVSTDTQYF.